Detailed here is one TCR beta chain. Its target is unknown. The data are from a study of cytomegalovirus exposure and HLA in healthy donors. Findings and caveats of the study: Among the CMV-associated chains, three were confirmed in vitro as specific for CMV antigens. For cytomegalovirus status, the classifier reportedly gave diagnoses with high specificity and sensitivity.

The CDR3 has 14 residues. V dropped 0 bases and J dropped 6 bases, with 11 bases sitting between them. Per germline, CDR1 LGHNA and CDR2 YNFKEQ. This table comes from immunoSEQ multiplex PCR, and its TCRdb copy is limited to in-frame clones, with some not included. The repertoire has tens of thousands of clones, roughly 94% of them found once; the top ten carry approximately 1.5%. The roughly 120-subject validation cohort, separate from the approximately 660-subject first cohort, included the donors. This chain links TRBV4-2 with TRBJ1-2, with D perhaps TRBD1 (5 bases). This TCR derives from a man aged 18 to 29 in good health and CMV-seropositive. The sequenced sample consisted of PBMCs. The CDR3 region has the DNA TGTGCCAGCAGCCAAGAGGGGCGCGCGAATGGCTACACCTTC. Residues: CASSQEGRANGYTF.